This passage covers 25 T cell receptor beta chains from one sample sequenced in a study of OX40 agonist ivuxolimab in advanced cancers. The repertoire was sequenced with immunoSEQ multiplex PCR; TCRdb's copy has only in-frame clones and lacks some. The sample has tens of thousands of clones, about 88% seen once. Sequenced material: CD4+ or CD8+ T cells sorted from blood, taken in a trial of the OX40 agonist ivuxolimab. The receptors originated from an adult with an advanced solid tumor such as melanoma, head and neck, liver or kidney cancer.

The rearrangement joins TRBV6-1 to TRBJ2-4; 8 nucleotides align to TRBD1. V dropped 3 bases and J dropped 5; count of bases not matched to a gene: 6. CDR3 length: 15 amino acids. Germline-derived CDR1 and CDR2 are MNHNS and SASEGT. CDR3 sequence: CASSELQGVENIQYF. The CDR3 DNA is TGTGCCAGCAGTGAGTTACAGGGGGTGGAAAACATTCAGTACTTC.

This sequence joins TRBV28 and TRBJ2-7; 9 positions agree with TRBD1. V lost 8 bases, J lost 3 bases, and 8 bases stayed unmatched. CDR1 MDHEN and CDR2 SYDVKM come from the germline V gene. The CDR3 length is 14 residues. The CDR3 DNA sequence: TGTGCCAGCGGGACAGGGCCCCTTTTCTACGAGCAGTACTTC. Encoded protein: CASGTGPLFYEQYF.

The gene calls are TRBV29-1 and TRBJ2-4, with no clear D. The V gene lost 4 bases and the J gene lost 3 bases, with 7 bases spanning the gap. The CDR3 loop spans 12 amino acids. The germline gives CDR1 SQVTM, CDR2 ANQGSEA. The CDR3 loop reads CSVGYSKNIQYF. CDR3 sequence (DNA): TGCAGCGTTGGATACAGCAAAAACATTCAGTACTTC.

The chain has TRBV6-6 and TRBJ2-5, with TRBD2 matching 9 bases. The CDR3 runs to 16 residues. The V segment lost 2 bases and the J segment 4 bases; nucleotides outside the gene matches: 8. Per germline, CDR1 MNHNY and CDR2 SVGAGI (reference sequence). The CDR3 reads CASSYEASGNPETQYF. The CDR3 nucleotides are TGTGCCAGCAGTTACGAGGCTAGCGGGAACCCAGAGACCCAGTACTTC.

CDR3 protein: CASSVGLPGQHYNYGYTF. The CDR3 bases are TGTGCCAGCAGCGTAGGACTCCCGGGACAGCACTATAACTATGGCTACACCTTC. This chain joins TRBV9 and TRBJ1-2, with 7 bases lining up with TRBD1. Germline V gene sequence: CDR1 SGDLS, CDR2 YYNGEE. The CDR3 is 18 amino acids. V lost 0 bases to trimming and J lost 1 base; unmatched junction nucleotides: 12.

The CDR3 coding sequence is TGTGCCAGCAGTGAAGGTGGTAGCGGGAGGGAGACCCAGTACTTC. It translates to CASSEGGSGRETQYF. The V call is TRBV6-1, the J call TRBJ2-5; 10 nucleotides agree with TRBD2. The CDR3 has 15 amino acids. In germline, CDR1 is MNHNS, CDR2 SASEGT. Trimming removed 1 base from V and 5 bases from J; junction bases left unmatched: 4.

The chain couples TRBV5-1 to TRBJ2-3, with 7 bases identical to TRBD1. In germline, CDR1 is SGHRS, CDR2 YFSETQ. The length of the CDR3 is 15 residues. After removal of 0 bases from V and 1 base from J, the junction contained 2 bases not matched to a gene. The CDR3 protein is CASSLGQGGTDTQYF. DNA for the CDR3: TGCGCCAGCAGCTTGGGACAGGGTGGCACAGATACGCAGTATTTT. Looking up the rest from reference TRBV5-1 and TRBJ2-3 gives the full variable domain: KAGVTQTPRYLIKTRGQQVTLSCSPISGHRSVSWYQQTPGQGLQFLFEYFSETQRNKGNFPGRFSGRQFSNSRSEMNVSTLELGDSALYLCASSLGQGGTDTQYFGPGTRLTVL.

The chain recombines TRBV5-1 with TRBJ2-7; TRBD1 matches at 8 bases. Trimming removed 0 bases from V and 5 bases from J; junction bases left unmatched: 7. Looked up from germline, CDR1 is SGHRS and CDR2 is YFSETQ. This CDR3 is built from 15 residues. The CDR3 loop is CASSLVGTGTHEQYF. CDR3 nucleotides: TGCGCCAGCAGCTTGGTGGGGACAGGTACCCACGAGCAGTACTTC.

The chain employs TRBV5-1 and TRBJ2-7, with 8 bases that match TRBD2. CDR3 size: 14 residues. The V gene's germline CDR1 is SGHRS and CDR2 YFSETQ. V dropped 4 bases and J dropped 6; count of bases not matched to a gene: 9. CDR3 in amino acids: CASSLQAGVGEQYF. In nucleotides, the CDR3 is TGCGCCAGCAGCCTTCAAGCGGGAGTGGGCGAGCAGTACTTC.

In its sample, this clone was seen a few times. The chain links TRBV28 to TRBJ1-1, with 9 bases lining up with TRBD1. Germline assignment: CDR1 MDHEN and CDR2 SYDVKM. CDR3 length: 16 amino acids. Germline trimming cut 6 bases from V and 0 bases from J; bases unmatched to any gene: 8. CDR3 sequence (DNA): TGTGCCAGCAGGTCCGGGACAGGGTCAATGAACACTGAAGCTTTCTTT. Its protein product is CASRSGTGSMNTEAFF.

The chain employs TRBV29-1 and TRBJ2-3; 11 bases are a match to TRBD2. V lost 1 base, J lost 2 bases, and 5 bases stayed unmatched. Per the germline V gene, CDR1 is SQVTM and CDR2 is ANQGSEA. This CDR3 comprises 16 residues. CDR3 loop: CSVEGLAGPFTDTQYF. The CDR3 region has the DNA TGCAGCGTTGAAGGACTAGCGGGACCTTTCACAGATACGCAGTATTTT.

This clone was recorded at least ten times. This sequence joins TRBV4-2 and TRBJ2-7, with TRBD1 identical over 7 bases. The CDR3 runs 14 residues. The ends lost 4 bases at V and 1 base at J; junction bases unmatched: 4. The germline V gene encodes CDR1 LGHNA and CDR2 YNFKEQ. Written as DNA, the CDR3 is TGTGCCAGCAGCCCCCCGACAGGGTCCTACGAGCAGTACTTC. This sequence encodes CASSPPTGSYEQYF.

The chain links TRBV6-5 to TRBJ1-3; D is undetermined. Germline values: CDR1 MNHEY, CDR2 SVGAGI. The CDR3 covers 15 residues. Trimming shortened V by 6 bases and J by 1 base, and 13 bases separated the two germline ends. Written as DNA, the CDR3 is TGTGCCAGCAGACCTCCTGGAGGTTCTGGAAACACCATATATTTT. It codes for CASRPPGGSGNTIYF.

The genes are TRBV2 and TRBJ1-2, with TRBD1 identical over 11 bases. The CDR3 totals 14 residues. J lost 5 bases, V lost 5 bases, and 4 bases had no gene match. Germline V lookup: CDR1 SNHLY, CDR2 FYNNEI. CDR3 coding DNA: TGTGCCAGCAGTTGGACAGGGGGCATGTATGGCTACACCTTC. Amino acids: CASSWTGGMYGYTF.

The rearrangement uses TRBV27 and TRBJ2-3; D perhaps matches TRBD2 (5 bases). V was pared by 1 base and J by 5 bases, with 7 bases between. The CDR3 sequence is 13 residues long. CDR1 MNHEY and CDR2 SMNVEV come from the germline V gene (reference sequence). In DNA form, the CDR3 reads TGTGCCAGCAGTTTATTAGCGAGAGATACGCAGTATTTT. Its translation is CASSLLARDTQYF.

The CDR3 here is CASSPPRQGANEKLFF. CDR3 DNA sequence: TGCGCCAGCAGCCCCCCCCGACAGGGGGCGAATGAAAAACTGTTTTTT. The chain recombines TRBV4-1 with TRBJ1-4; 10 nucleotides agree with TRBD1. The V and J ends lost 4 bases and 5 bases, in that order; junction bases with no gene match: 7. Germline CDR1 reads MGHRA; CDR2 reads YSYEKL. The CDR3 runs to 16 residues.

In its sample, this clone was seen a few times. The rearrangement uses TRBV6-6 and TRBJ1-1, with 8 bases lining up with TRBD1. Germline lookup yields CDR1 MNHNY and CDR2 SVGAGI (reference sequence). Germline trimming cut 2 bases from V and 5 bases from J; bases unmatched to any gene: 7. The CDR3 has 15 residues. This CDR3 is CASSYRLTGATEAFF. The CDR3 bases are TGTGCCAGCAGTTACAGGTTGACAGGGGCGACTGAAGCTTTCTTT.

The CDR3 region is CAISADRNEQYF. In DNA form, the CDR3 reads TGTGCCATCAGTGCTGACAGGAACGAGCAGTACTTC. The V gene is TRBV10-3, the J gene TRBJ2-7; TRBD1 is a possible D gene (6 bases). The germline CDR1 and CDR2 sequences are ENHRY and SYGVKD. This CDR3 contains 12 residues. Trimming cost V 4 bases and J 5 bases, with 9 bases left between them.

The chain employs TRBV2 and TRBJ2-3; TRBD1 agrees at 7 bases. From germline, CDR1 is SNHLY and CDR2 FYNNEI. There are 14 residues in the CDR3. J gave up 8 bases and V 5 bases, and 10 bases lay outside the gene matches. The CDR3 loop is CASSQTTGQGTQYF. In nucleotides, the CDR3 is TGTGCCAGCAGTCAGACGACAGGGCAGGGTACGCAGTATTTT.

This chain uses TRBV18 with TRBJ2-3, with D perhaps matching TRBD1 or TRBD2 (6 bases each). Germline CDR1 and CDR2: KGHSH and LQKENI. This CDR3 is built from 13 residues. V lost 0 bases and J 8 bases, leaving 9 bases between the germline ends. The CDR3 DNA reads TGTGCCAGCTCACCACCGGAGGGGGGTACGCAGTATTTT. Amino acid sequence: CASSPPEGGTQYF.

V is TRBV6-5 and J is TRBJ2-7; no reliable D call. CDR3 length: 14 residues. V was pared by 7 bases and J by 1 base, with 14 bases between. In germline, CDR1 is MNHEY, CDR2 SVGAGI. The CDR3 region is CASNPVAASYEQYF. CDR3 nucleotides: TGTGCCAGCAACCCCGTAGCAGCTTCCTACGAGCAGTACTTC.

The V and J genes are TRBV7-2 and TRBJ2-3; TRBD2 aligns across 14 bases. Germline values: CDR1 SGHTA, CDR2 FQGNSA. The junction had 8 bases not matched to a gene; V was cut back by 3 bases and J by 6 bases. The CDR3 spans 17 residues. As DNA, the CDR3 is TGTGCCAGCAGCTTGCTGGGACTAGCGGGAGCCTATGATACGCAGTATTTT. Translating it yields CASSLLGLAGAYDTQYF. The full variable domain, completed using reference TRBV7-2 and TRBJ2-3, is GAGVSQSPSNKVTEKGKDVELRCDPISGHTALYWYRQSLGQGLEFLIYFQGNSAPDKSGLPSDRFSAERTGGSVSTLTIQRTQQEDSAVYLCASSLLGLAGAYDTQYFGPGTRLTVL.

Here the CDR3 DNA reads TGTGCCAGCAGTTTGGGAGGGTTGGATGAAAAACTGTTTTTT. Translating gives CASSLGGLDEKLFF. This chain joins TRBV28 and TRBJ1-4, with unresolved D. V was pared by 3 bases and J by 6 bases, with 11 bases between. CDR3 length: 14 amino acids. Looked up from germline, CDR1 is MDHEN and CDR2 is SYDVKM.

The chain links TRBV5-1 to TRBJ1-4; no clear D. Germline CDR1 reads SGHRS; CDR2 reads YFSETQ. The CDR3 runs to 16 residues. V was pared by 0 bases and J by 0 bases, with 9 bases between. The CDR3 sequence: CASSLDRQTTNEKLFF. The CDR3 nucleotides are TGCGCCAGCAGCTTGGACCGGCAAACAACTAATGAAAAACTGTTTTTT.

J is TRBJ2-2 and V is TRBV10-1, with a weak D call TRBD2 (5 bases). CDR1 is WNHNN and CDR2 is SYGVQD in the germline V gene (reference sequence). This CDR3 spans 15 amino acids. The germline V and J ends were trimmed by 2 bases and 4 bases, with 11 bases remaining between them. The CDR3 loop is CASSENRAGTGELFF. CDR3 DNA sequence: TGCGCCAGCAGTGAGAACCGGGCGGGCACCGGGGAGCTGTTTTTT.